These 18 T cell receptor beta chains share one sample of origin, sequenced in a study of cytomegalovirus exposure and HLA in healthy donors. The primer mix had 60 Vbeta and 13 Jbeta primers. Assay used: immunoSEQ multiplex PCR; TCRdb lists only in-frame clones, some missing. The sample consists of roughly 43,000 clones, roughly 80% of them appearing once. The sequenced material came from PBMCs. These TCRs come from a man in his thirties or forties in good health and CMV-seronegative.

This clone was picked up a small number of times. The genes are TRBV5-4 and TRBJ1-6; 8 bases line up with TRBD1. The J segment lost 1 base and the V segment lost 4 bases, leaving 10 bases of the junction unmatched. The CDR3 covers 18 residues. The germline V gene has CDR1 SGHNT and CDR2 YYREEE (reference sequence). This CDR3 reads CASSPGQGKGSYNSPLHF. CDR3 nucleotides: TGTGCCAGCAGCCCCGGACAGGGAAAGGGTTCCTATAATTCACCCCTCCACTTT.

The chain links TRBV9 to TRBJ1-2, with a weak D call TRBD1 (6 bases). The CDR3 has 16 residues. V lost 3 bases to trimming and J lost 0 bases, with 15 bases between them. Germline V gene sequence: CDR1 SGDLS, CDR2 YYNGEE. CDR3 nucleotide sequence: TGTGCCAGCAGCGCGGGGGGCGGATCAGCTAACTATGGCTACACCTTC. Translated, it gives CASSAGGGSANYGYTF.

This chain connects TRBV7-2 to TRBJ2-5, with D possibly TRBD1 on 5 matching bases. Trimming cost V 0 bases and J 5 bases, with 13 bases left between them. The CDR3 runs 15 residues. The germline gives CDR1 SGHTA, CDR2 FQGNSA. The CDR3 sequence: CASSLASGAAETQYF. Written as DNA, the CDR3 is TGTGCCAGCAGCTTAGCTTCTGGGGCGGCGGAGACCCAGTACTTC.

The sample holds one count of this clone. The genes are TRBV28 and TRBJ2-1; 9 bases are a match to TRBD1. V lost 6 bases to trimming and J lost 9 bases; unmatched junction nucleotides: 15. The CDR3 loop spans 16 amino acids. CDR1 is MDHEN, CDR2 SYDVKM, per germline. This CDR3 reads CASRPPGQGGLVEQFF. The CDR3 nucleotides are TGTGCCAGCAGGCCACCGGGACAGGGAGGTTTGGTTGAGCAGTTCTTC.

This chain uses TRBV6-4 with TRBJ2-3; 12 bases match TRBD1. Unmatched junction bases numbered 15, after V lost 7 bases and J lost 4 bases. Per the germline V gene, CDR1 is MRHNA and CDR2 is SNTAGT. The CDR3 totals 18 residues. The CDR3 DNA follows: TGTGCCAGCACCCCGGGACAGGGGGCGGTGGCCATCGCAGATACGCAGTATTTT. Protein product: CASTPGQGAVAIADTQYF.

The chain links TRBV27 to TRBJ1-5; D gene ambiguous. The CDR3 is made up of 14 amino acids. V gave up 2 bases and J gave up 4 bases, with 9 bases separating them. Germline CDR1 is MNHEY and CDR2 is SMNVEV (reference sequence). CDR3 protein: CASSLVGSNQPQHF. CDR3 sequence (DNA): TGTGCCAGCAGTTTAGTGGGGAGTAATCAGCCCCAGCATTTT.

This chain joins TRBV18 and TRBJ2-3; TRBD2 matches 10 bases. CDR3 length equals 18 residues. J lost 5 bases, V lost 3 bases, and 14 bases had no gene match. Germline V gene lookup returns CDR1 KGHSH and CDR2 LQKENI. CDR3 residues: CASSPRPSGRGTEDTQYF. The CDR3, as DNA: TGTGCCAGCTCACCGAGGCCTAGCGGGAGAGGGACCGAAGATACGCAGTATTTT.

The gene calls are TRBV5-1 and TRBJ1-1; 12 bases are shared with TRBD1. From germline, CDR1 is SGHRS and CDR2 YFSETQ. J gave up 0 bases and V 2 bases, and 5 bases lay outside the gene matches. The CDR3 extends over 17 amino acids. The CDR3 coding sequence is TGCGCCAGCAGCTTAAGGGACAGGGGGCTGTTGAACACTGAAGCTTTCTTT. Translated, it gives CASSLRDRGLLNTEAFF.

The CDR3 here is CASSPQGVAGPQHF. The CDR3 nucleotides are TGTGCCAGCAGCCCCCAGGGGGTTGCGGGGCCCCAGCATTTT. V and J are TRBV7-2 and TRBJ1-5; 7 bases agree with TRBD1. The trim removed 5 bases at V and 9 bases at J, leaving 10 bases unmatched. The germline V gene encodes CDR1 SGHTA and CDR2 FQGNSA. The CDR3 runs 14 residues.

In DNA form, the CDR3 reads TGCGCCAGCAGCCAAGATCTGGACAGGGGTGGGGGCTATGGCTACACCTTC. Translating gives CASSQDLDRGGGYGYTF. The chain uses TRBV4-3 and TRBJ1-2; TRBD1 aligns across 9 bases. The CDR3 consists of 17 residues. V was pared by 0 bases and J by 4 bases, with 9 bases of the junction left unmatched. The germline V gene has CDR1 LGHNA and CDR2 YSLEER.

The chain is built from TRBV7-2 and TRBJ2-7, with 11 bases lining up with TRBD2. The CDR3 has 18 amino acids. V was clipped by 5 bases and J by 1 base; unmatched bases: 13. CDR1 and CDR2 (germline): SGHTA, FQGNSA. CDR3 bases: TGTGCCAGCAGCACTTCCAAACTAGCGGGGGAAGCTTCCTACGAGCAGTACTTC. Amino acids: CASSTSKLAGEASYEQYF.

This clone was seen a single time. The chain carries TRBV7-8 and TRBJ2-2, with 7 bases that match TRBD1. CDR1 SGHVS and CDR2 FQNEAQ come from the germline V gene. Germline trimming cut 2 bases from V and 2 bases from J; bases unmatched to any gene: 11. The length of the CDR3 is 18 residues. Written as DNA, the CDR3 is TGTGCCAGCAGCTTATACCTTGTGGGACAGCTAAACACCGGGGAGCTGTTTTTT. Protein: CASSLYLVGQLNTGELFF.

This clone has only one observation. This chain's CDR3 is CASSLGTGDSEQYF. The CDR3 DNA is TGTGCCAGCAGCTTGGGGACAGGGGATAGTGAGCAGTACTTC. V gene TRBV7-2 combines with J gene TRBJ2-5; the match to TRBD1 covers 10 bases. The junction had 9 bases not matched to a gene; V was cut back by 3 bases and J by 11 bases. This CDR3 is built from 14 residues. CDR1 SGHTA and CDR2 FQGNSA come from the germline V gene.

This clone was recorded a few times. The gene calls are TRBV5-1 and TRBJ1-6; D is undetermined. CDR1 and CDR2 (germline): SGHRS, YFSETQ. The CDR3 has 13 residues. Trimming pared 0 bases from V and 14 bases from J, leaving 12 bases between. CDR3 loop: CASSLEGRDALHF. DNA of the CDR3: TGCGCCAGCAGCTTGGAAGGTCGGGATGCCCTCCACTTT.

The chain employs TRBV10-1 and TRBJ2-7; 9 positions agree with TRBD1. The CDR3 runs to 15 residues. V shed 2 bases and J 2 bases; nucleotides not matched to a gene: 4. The germline V gene encodes CDR1 WNHNN and CDR2 SYGVQD (reference sequence). CDR3 sequence reads: CASSERRTGAYEQYF. In nucleotides, the CDR3 is TGCGCCAGCAGTGAGCGGAGGACAGGGGCCTACGAGCAGTACTTC.

The rearrangement uses TRBV6-1 and TRBJ2-2; 13 bases align to TRBD2. The length of the CDR3 is 15 residues. Looked up from germline, CDR1 is MNHNS and CDR2 is SASEGT. The V segment lost 6 bases and the J segment 6 bases; nucleotides outside the gene matches: 4. The DNA of the CDR3 is TGTGCCAGCAGCCGGACTAGCGGGAGTTCCGGGGAGCTGTTTTTT. Its protein product is CASSRTSGSSGELFF.

The J gene is TRBJ2-3, the V gene TRBV4-3; D might be TRBD1 (5 bases). Germline values: CDR1 LGHNA, CDR2 YSLEER. V was shortened by 1 base and J by 4 bases, with 6 bases between the two germline ends. CDR3 length: 13 residues. The DNA of the CDR3 is TGCGCCAGCAGCCAAGTCAGGGCAGATACGCAGTATTTT. Amino acid sequence: CASSQVRADTQYF.

The chain recombines TRBV18 with TRBJ1-1; D remains unclear. From germline, CDR1 is KGHSH and CDR2 LQKENI. This CDR3 has 14 amino acids. The V end was cut by 2 bases, the J end by 1 base, with 8 bases between. The CDR3 DNA follows: TGTGCCAGCTCACCATCACAGAGGAACACTGAAGCTTTCTTT. Its protein is CASSPSQRNTEAFF.